Listed below are T cell receptor beta chains from one sample, sequenced in a study of blood T cell repertoires in COVID-19. Sequenced by immunoSEQ multiplex PCR; TCRdb stores in-frame clones only, minus some. The table lists more than 250,000 clones, over 70% of them singletons. The sample comprised peripheral blood. These receptor sequences come from a human donor in a cohort sampled during active COVID-19. CDR3s include the opening cysteine and the closing phenylalanine or tryptophan. D genes are given only for firm matches. A clone size is listed for some rows: how often the clone was seen (once, few, many), or a class if it is expanded.

clone_size,v_call,j_call,d_call,cdr3_aa,cdr3_nt
-,TRBV20-1,TRBJ2-3,TRBD2,CSASKLAGTTDTQYF,TGCAGTGCTAGTAAACTAGCGGGGACCACAGATACGCAGTATTTT
-,TRBV5-1,TRBJ2-7,-,CASSLEVGGGYEQYF,TGCGCCAGCAGCTTGGAGGTCGGGGGAGGCTACGAGCAGTACTTC
-,TRBV27,TRBJ2-7,TRBD1,CASSLDRDLYEQYF,TGTGCCAGCAGTTTAGACAGGGATCTCTACGAGCAGTACTTC
-,TRBV5-8,TRBJ1-2,TRBD1,CASSLDRGRPRDRVTHGYTF,TGTGCCAGCAGCTTGGATAGGGGCCGACCCCGGGACAGGGTGACTCATGGCTACACCTTC
-,TRBV18,TRBJ2-7,-,CASSPNRGSYEQYF,TGTGCCAGCTCACCAAATAGGGGCTCCTACGAGCAGTACTTC
-,TRBV24-1,TRBJ2-1,-,CATSDHGGFRANEQFF,TGTGCCACCAGTGACCACGGGGGATTCCGGGCGAATGAGCAGTTCTTC
once,TRBV2,TRBJ2-5,-,CALSAGWEETQYF,TGTGCCCTTTCGGCAGGGTGGGAAGAGACCCAGTACTTC
few,TRBV5-1,TRBJ2-2,-,CASSLFTSNTGELFF,TGCGCCAGCAGCCTCTTTACATCGAACACCGGGGAGCTGTTTTTT
-,TRBV12-2,TRBJ1-1,-,CASRLGVRGGDTEAFF,TGTGCAAGTCGCTTAGGGGTACGGGGGGGCGACACTGAAGCTTTCTTT
-,TRBV12-5,TRBJ1-2,-,CASASEGAGYTF,TGTGCTAGTGCCTCGGAAGGGGCTGGCTACACCTTC
few,TRBV19,TRBJ2-5,-,CASSSSGRTQYF,TGTGCCAGTAGTAGCTCGGGTAGGACCCAGTACTTC
-,TRBV18,TRBJ1-4,-,CASSLGLNEKLFF,TGTGCCAGCTCACTTGGGCTCAATGAAAAACTGTTTTTT
-,TRBV5-1,TRBJ2-3,TRBD2,CASSLAVSSGSTDTQYF,TGCGCCAGCAGCTTGGCCGTGTCTAGCGGGAGCACAGATACGCAGTATTTT
few,TRBV28,TRBJ2-7,-,CASSPTLGGRRGSYEQYF,TGTGCCAGCAGTCCCACTTTGGGGGGGCGTAGAGGCTCCTACGAGCAGTACTTC
-,TRBV5-5,TRBJ1-1,-,CASVRQLRNTEAFF,TGTGCCAGCGTTCGACAGCTTCGGAACACTGAAGCTTTCTTT
-,TRBV5-1,TRBJ2-7,TRBD1,CASSSQPSGTGNGEQYF,TGCGCCAGCAGCTCGCAACCCTCCGGGACAGGGAACGGCGAGCAGTACTTC
-,TRBV7-2,TRBJ2-3,TRBD1,CASSLQGASTDTQYF,TGTGCCAGCAGCTTACAGGGGGCTAGCACAGATACGCAGTATTTT
-,TRBV7-2,TRBJ1-3,-,CASSSRGGLTSSGNTIYF,TGTGCCAGCAGCTCCCGTGGGGGACTGACTAGCTCTGGAAACACCATATATTTT
-,TRBV3-1/TRBV3-2,TRBJ2-1,TRBD2,CASSRGLAGGNEQFF,TGTGCCAGCAGCCGGGGACTAGCGGGGGGAAATGAGCAGTTCTTC
-,TRBV5-6,TRBJ2-5,TRBD2,CASSFPPLAAGETQYF,TGTGCCAGCAGCTTCCCCCCTCTAGCGGCGGGGGAGACCCAGTACTTC
-,TRBV5-4,TRBJ2-1,TRBD2,CASEKGLAAHNEQFF,TGTGCCAGCGAGAAGGGACTAGCGGCCCACAATGAGCAGTTCTTC
many,TRBV2,TRBJ1-2,-,CASRYQGPNNYGYTF,TGTGCCAGCAGGTACCAGGGGCCTAATAACTATGGCTACACCTTC
-,TRBV29-1,TRBJ2-4,-,CSVSQSLNIQYF,TGCAGCGTTTCCCAGTCCCTAAACATTCAGTACTTC
few,TRBV28,TRBJ1-4,TRBD1,CASSPQGQGGEKLFF,TGTGCCAGCAGTCCTCAGGGACAGGGAGGTGAAAAACTGTTTTTT
-,TRBV5-6,TRBJ2-7,TRBD2,CASSLAGVAGVVEQYF,TGTGCCAGCAGCTTGGCCGGGGTAGCGGGAGTAGTCGAGCAGTACTTC
-,TRBV15,TRBJ2-1,-,CATSRDLGFRNGEQFF,TGTGCCACCAGCAGAGATTTGGGCTTCCGAAACGGTGAGCAGTTCTTC
-,TRBV11-2,TRBJ2-1,TRBD2,CASSPLSGIYNEQFF,TGTGCCAGCAGCCCCCTTAGCGGGATCTACAATGAGCAGTTCTTC
-,TRBV29-1,TRBJ1-2,TRBD1,CSVKTGDLYGYTF,TGCAGCGTTAAGACAGGGGACCTTTATGGCTACACCTTC
-,TRBV25-1,TRBJ2-7,-,CASTQTGSYEQYF,TGTGCCAGCACCCAGACAGGCTCCTACGAGCAGTACTTC
few,TRBV19,TRBJ2-1,-,CASGRVAEGPYNEQFF,TGTGCCAGTGGCCGAGTAGCGGAGGGTCCCTACAATGAGCAGTTCTTC
-,TRBV27,TRBJ2-7,-,CASSLWGRANEQYF,TGTGCCAGCAGTTTATGGGGCAGGGCGAACGAGCAGTACTTC
once,TRBV19,TRBJ1-2,TRBD1,CASTIPTGENYGYTF,TGTGCCAGTACCATCCCCACAGGGGAGAACTATGGCTACACCTTC
-,TRBV6-4,TRBJ2-2,TRBD2,CASSDSGTSGSHGELFF,TGTGCCAGCAGTGACTCAGGGACTAGCGGGAGTCACGGGGAGCTGTTTTTT
-,TRBV11-2,TRBJ2-7,-,CASSLALASYEQYF,TGTGCCAGCAGCTTAGCTTTGGCCTCCTACGAGCAGTACTTC
-,TRBV6-5,TRBJ1-2,-,CASSLGSGGYTF,TGTGCCAGCAGTTTGGGGTCGGGAGGCTACACCTTC
-,TRBV5-6,TRBJ1-1,-,CASSSDLTGPEAFF,TGTGCCAGCAGCTCGGACCTAACAGGTCCTGAAGCTTTCTTT
-,TRBV18,TRBJ2-5,TRBD1,CASSPPARDRRQETQYF,TGTGCCAGCTCACCACCGGCCCGGGACAGAAGACAAGAGACCCAGTACTTC
-,TRBV6-6,TRBJ2-5,TRBD1,CASSLSGTGQETQYF,TGTGCCAGCAGTCTCTCCGGGACAGGCCAAGAGACCCAGTACTTC
-,TRBV28,TRBJ1-1,-,CATRVLMNTEAFF,TGTGCCACCCGCGTGCTCATGAACACTGAAGCTTTCTTT
-,TRBV5-1,TRBJ2-1,-,CASTRQGNEQFF,TGCGCCAGCACCCGGCAGGGGAATGAGCAGTTCTTC
-,TRBV6-2/TRBV6-3,TRBJ2-7,TRBD1,CASSTGTGSYEQYF,TGTGCCAGCAGTACCGGGACAGGCTCCTACGAGCAGTACTTC
-,TRBV18,TRBJ1-1,-,CASSPRAGSMNTEAFF,TGTGCCAGCTCACCACGTGCGGGAAGTATGAACACTGAAGCTTTCTTT
-,TRBV28,TRBJ1-4,-,CASSFGGRDEKLFF,TGTGCCAGCAGTTTTGGAGGGAGGGATGAAAAACTGTTTTTT
-,TRBV6-1,TRBJ1-5,-,CASSEQGRVNQPQHF,TGTGCCAGCAGTGAACAGGGGCGAGTCAATCAGCCCCAGCATTTT
-,TRBV5-1,TRBJ2-1,TRBD2,CASSPGLAGGLGTEQFF,TGCGCCAGCAGCCCGGGACTAGCGGGGGGGCTGGGGACTGAGCAGTTCTTC
-,TRBV6-5,TRBJ2-7,TRBD1,CASSLSGTDYEQYF,TGTGCCAGCAGCTTGTCCGGGACAGATTACGAGCAGTACTTC
-,TRBV28,TRBJ2-3,-,CALQSGSSTDTQYF,TGTGCCCTACAGAGCGGATCTAGCACAGATACGCAGTATTTT
-,TRBV3-1/TRBV3-2,TRBJ1-3,-,CASSDPGLSASGNTIYF,TGTGCCAGCAGCGACCCGGGACTATCCGCTTCCGGAAACACCATATATTTT
-,TRBV11-2,TRBJ2-3,-,CASSSQTRADTQYF,TGTGCCAGCAGCTCTCAGACTAGGGCAGATACGCAGTATTTT
-,TRBV20-1,TRBJ1-1,-,CSGQMNTEAFF,TGCAGTGGTCAGATGAACACTGAAGCTTTCTTT
-,TRBV6-5,TRBJ2-7,TRBD2,CASSYSSSGSSYEQYF,TGTGCCAGCAGTTACTCATCTAGCGGGAGCTCCTACGAGCAGTACTTC
-,TRBV19,TRBJ1-1,TRBD1,CASRDDRGNTEAFF,TGTGCCAGTAGGGATGACAGGGGGAACACTGAAGCTTTCTTT
-,TRBV28,TRBJ2-5,-,CASSLLQETQYF,TGTGCCAGCAGTTTACTGCAAGAGACCCAGTACTTC
once,TRBV7-9,TRBJ2-2,TRBD2,CASSPSGGYTGELFF,TGTGCCAGCAGCCCTAGCGGGGGTTACACCGGGGAGCTGTTTTTT
-,TRBV28,TRBJ2-7,-,CASLGPLTYEQYF,TGTGCCAGCCTGGGGCCTCTAACCTACGAGCAGTACTTC
-,TRBV5-1,TRBJ2-7,TRBD1,CASSFGTAETYEQYF,TGCGCCAGCAGCTTCGGGACAGCCGAAACCTACGAGCAGTACTTC
-,TRBV7-6,TRBJ2-1,TRBD2,CASSRTSGSPNEQFF,TGTGCCAGCAGTCGGACTAGCGGGAGCCCCAATGAGCAGTTCTTC
-,TRBV28,TRBJ2-5,-,CASSLVSTETQYF,TGTGCCAGCAGTTTAGTTAGTACGGAGACCCAGTACTTC
-,TRBV28,TRBJ2-7,TRBD2,CASSISGASSYEQYF,TGTGCCAGCAGCATTAGCGGGGCCTCCTCCTACGAGCAGTACTTC